Listed here are 10 T cell receptor beta chains from one sample, sequenced in a study of blood T cell repertoires in COVID-19. Sequencing used immunoSEQ multiplex PCR; TCRdb keeps in-frame clones, though not all of them. The sample records approximately 100,000 clones, roughly 84% being singletons. The sequencing sample was made of peripheral blood. These receptors were obtained from a human donor in a cohort sampled during active COVID-19.

This clone was recorded only once. The chain combines TRBV5-4 with TRBJ2-1; the D gene is possibly TRBD2 (5 bases). CDR1 is SGHNT and CDR2 is YYREEE in the germline V gene (reference sequence). The CDR3 consists of 15 residues. Trimming removed 4 bases from V and 6 bases from J, with 17 bases in between. CDR3 in amino acids: CASSPRGFEGNEQFF. CDR3 coding DNA: TGTGCCAGCAGCCCTCGCGGGTTTGAAGGCAATGAGCAGTTCTTC.

The V call is TRBV6-6, the J call TRBJ2-3; TRBD2 matches 15 bases. V gave up 3 bases and J gave up 6 bases; unmatched junction bases: 1. CDR3 length: 15 amino acids. CDR1 is MNHNY, CDR2 SVGAGI, per germline (reference sequence). CDR3 coding DNA: TGTGCCAGCAGTTATGGGACTAGCGGGAGGGATACGCAGTATTTT. It codes for CASSYGTSGRDTQYF.

This clone was observed once. The chain joins TRBV5-1 to TRBJ1-1, with a tentative D call TRBD1 (6 bases). V lost 4 bases to trimming and J lost 1 base, with 14 bases between them. CDR3 length: 15 residues. Germline loops: CDR1 SGHRS, CDR2 YFSETQ. The CDR3 is CASSPSGQTNTEAFF. DNA for the CDR3: TGCGCCAGCAGCCCAAGTGGACAGACGAACACTGAAGCTTTCTTT.

This clone was picked up one time. The gene calls are TRBV7-6 and TRBJ1-4, with 9 nucleotides matching TRBD1. V trimming: 5 bases; J trimming: 7 bases; junction bases outside the gene matches: 8. CDR1 is SGHVS, CDR2 FNYEAQ, per germline. This CDR3 is 15 amino acids long. CDR3 sequence: CASSTPGQGREKLFF. In nucleotides, the CDR3 is TGTGCCAGCAGCACTCCGGGACAGGGACGTGAAAAACTGTTTTTT.

This clone was picked up a small number of times. The CDR3 sequence: CASRVSGSTDTQYF. As DNA, the CDR3 is TGTGCCAGCAGGGTTAGTGGGAGTACAGATACGCAGTATTTT. This chain joins TRBV27 and TRBJ2-3, with D perhaps matching TRBD2 (5 bases). Germline assignment: CDR1 MNHEY and CDR2 SMNVEV (reference sequence). Between the trimmed V and J ends, which lost 6 bases and 3 bases, there was a span of 13 bases. The CDR3 runs to 14 residues.

The chain combines TRBV5-1 with TRBJ2-7; a weak D match, TRBD1 (5 bases). V shed 5 bases and J shed 6 bases, with 12 bases lying between them. Germline V gene lookup returns CDR1 SGHRS and CDR2 YFSETQ. There are 12 residues in the CDR3. This chain's CDR3 is CASRAAQGEQYF. DNA for the CDR3: TGCGCCAGCAGGGCCGCCCAGGGCGAGCAGTACTTC.

In its sample, this clone was seen once. The rearrangement links TRBV7-9 to TRBJ1-5, with D unresolved. CDR1 SEHNR and CDR2 FQNEAQ come from the germline V gene (reference sequence). This CDR3 is built from 16 residues. The V gene lost 8 bases and the J gene lost 9 bases, with 26 bases spanning the gap. CDR3 sequence: CASLPGLRRNRGPQHF. CDR3 in DNA: TGTGCCAGCTTACCGGGCCTAAGGCGAAATCGGGGGCCCCAGCATTTT.

This clone was seen many times. This rearrangement joins TRBV18 to TRBJ2-7, with D possibly being TRBD1 (6 bases). The germline CDR1 and CDR2 sequences are KGHSH and LQKENI. This CDR3 is built from 13 residues. Trimming shortened V by 2 bases and J by 2 bases, and 7 bases separated the two germline ends. CDR3 residues: CASSPGTTYEQYF. For the CDR3, the DNA is TGTGCCAGCTCACCAGGGACAACCTACGAGCAGTACTTC.

This clone was recorded only once. This chain uses TRBV27 with TRBJ1-2, with a tentative D call TRBD1 (5 bases). The germline V gene encodes CDR1 MNHEY and CDR2 SMNVEV (reference sequence). The length of the CDR3 is 15 residues. The V gene lost 1 base and the J gene lost 3 bases, with 12 bases spanning the gap. In nucleotides, the CDR3 is TGTGCCAGCAGTTTATTAGCAGGGATCCACTATGGCTACACCTTC. It is translated as CASSLLAGIHYGYTF.

The chain employs TRBV5-1 and TRBJ1-5, with a weak D call TRBD1 (5 bases). The CDR3 contains 15 residues. The germline gives CDR1 SGHRS, CDR2 YFSETQ. V was cut by 0 bases and J by 7 bases, with 14 bases left in between. CDR3 amino acids: CASSLESQGGQPQHF. The CDR3 DNA reads TGCGCCAGCAGCTTGGAAAGTCAGGGAGGGCAGCCCCAGCATTTT.